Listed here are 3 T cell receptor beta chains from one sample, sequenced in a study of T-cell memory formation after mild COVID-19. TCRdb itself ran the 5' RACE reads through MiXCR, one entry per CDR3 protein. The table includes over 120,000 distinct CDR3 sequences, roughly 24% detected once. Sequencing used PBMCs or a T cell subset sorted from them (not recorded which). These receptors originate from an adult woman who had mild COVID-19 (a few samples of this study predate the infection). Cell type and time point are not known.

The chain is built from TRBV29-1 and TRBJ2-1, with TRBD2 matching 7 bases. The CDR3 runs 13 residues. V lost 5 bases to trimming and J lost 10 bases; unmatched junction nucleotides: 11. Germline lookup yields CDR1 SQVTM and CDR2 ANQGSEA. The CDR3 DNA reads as TGCAGCGTTCTGGCGGGAGTTTCCGCCGAGCAGTTCTTC. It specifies CSVLAGVSAEQFF.

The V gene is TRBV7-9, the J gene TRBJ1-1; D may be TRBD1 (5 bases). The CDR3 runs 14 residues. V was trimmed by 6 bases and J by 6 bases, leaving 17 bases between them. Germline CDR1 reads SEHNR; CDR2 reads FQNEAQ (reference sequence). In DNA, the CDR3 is TGTGCCAGCAGACGACTACAGAGGGGCCCTGAAGCTTTCTTT. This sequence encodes CASRRLQRGPEAFF.

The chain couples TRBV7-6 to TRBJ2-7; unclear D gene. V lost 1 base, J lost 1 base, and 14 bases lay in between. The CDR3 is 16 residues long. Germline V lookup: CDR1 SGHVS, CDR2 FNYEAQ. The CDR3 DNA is TGTGCCAGCAGCTTAGATAGACATTCACCTTCCTACGAGCAGTACTTC. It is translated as CASSLDRHSPSYEQYF.